The present entry profiles one TCR beta chain with its context. Its target is not known. Stated time point: blood 4 weeks post-SBRT, at nephrectomy. Treatment noted: 15 Gy SBRT to primary tumor, nephrectomy 4 weeks later. Nephrectomy followed 15 Gy stereotactic body radiation by 4 weeks. Radiation-treated patients gave blood at baseline, week 2 and week 4. The data were obtained in a study of radiation and T cells in renal cell carcinoma. Study-wide findings and caveats: Baseline intratumoral clonotype presence is unknown without pretreatment biopsies. Top tumor clonotypes rose in blood 2 weeks post-radiation, then contracted.

Assay used: immunoSEQ multiplex PCR; TCRdb lists only in-frame clones, some missing. The data show around 140,000 clones, approximately 86% seen once. Germline loops: CDR1 LNHDA, CDR2 SQIVND (reference sequence). V was clipped by 7 bases and J by 6 bases, with 18 bases between them. The CDR3 extends over 14 amino acids. This chain connects TRBV19 to TRBJ1-2; perhaps TRBD1 as D (6 bases). This receptor was obtained from a woman between 50 and 59 years old with renal cell carcinoma. Sequenced here: blood, sampled from a patient whose treatment included radiotherapy and nephrectomy. The CDR3 DNA is TGTGCCAGTACCACAGGGCCCCCCTCCAATGGCTACACCTTC. It specifies CASTTGPPSNGYTF.